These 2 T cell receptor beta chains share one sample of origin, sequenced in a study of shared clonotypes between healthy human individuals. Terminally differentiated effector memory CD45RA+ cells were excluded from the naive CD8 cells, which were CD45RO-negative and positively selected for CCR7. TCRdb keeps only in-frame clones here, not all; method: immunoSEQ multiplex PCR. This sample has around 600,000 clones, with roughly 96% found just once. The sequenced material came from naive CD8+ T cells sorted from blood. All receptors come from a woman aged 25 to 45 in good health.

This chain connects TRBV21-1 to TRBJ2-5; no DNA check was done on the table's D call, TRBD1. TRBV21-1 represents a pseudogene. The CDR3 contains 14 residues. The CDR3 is CASSSRNRGETQYF. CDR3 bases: TGTGCCAGCAGCTCCCGGAACAGGGGCGAGACCCAGTACTTC.

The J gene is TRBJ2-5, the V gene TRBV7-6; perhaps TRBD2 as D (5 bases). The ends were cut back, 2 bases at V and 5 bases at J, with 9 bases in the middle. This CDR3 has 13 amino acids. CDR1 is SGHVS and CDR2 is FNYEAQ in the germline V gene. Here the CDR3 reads CASSLTWEETQYF. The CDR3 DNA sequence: TGTGCCAGCAGCTTAACTTGGGAGGAGACCCAGTACTTC.